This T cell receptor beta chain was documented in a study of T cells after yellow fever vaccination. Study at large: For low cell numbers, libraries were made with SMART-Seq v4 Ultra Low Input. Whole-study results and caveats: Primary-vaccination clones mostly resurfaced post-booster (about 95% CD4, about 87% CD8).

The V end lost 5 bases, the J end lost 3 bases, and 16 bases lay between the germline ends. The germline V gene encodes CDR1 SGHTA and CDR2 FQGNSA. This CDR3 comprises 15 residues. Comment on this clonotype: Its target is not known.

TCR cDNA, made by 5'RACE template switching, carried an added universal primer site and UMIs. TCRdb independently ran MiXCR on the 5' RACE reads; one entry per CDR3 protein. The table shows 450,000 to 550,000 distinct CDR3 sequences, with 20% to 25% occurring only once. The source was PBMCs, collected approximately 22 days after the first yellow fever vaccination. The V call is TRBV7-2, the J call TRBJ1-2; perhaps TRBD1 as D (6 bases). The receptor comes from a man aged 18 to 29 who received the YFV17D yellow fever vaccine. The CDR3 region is CASSPLRDTDYGYTF. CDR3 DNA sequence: TGTGCCAGCAGCCCCTTACGGGACACCGACTATGGCTACACCTTC.